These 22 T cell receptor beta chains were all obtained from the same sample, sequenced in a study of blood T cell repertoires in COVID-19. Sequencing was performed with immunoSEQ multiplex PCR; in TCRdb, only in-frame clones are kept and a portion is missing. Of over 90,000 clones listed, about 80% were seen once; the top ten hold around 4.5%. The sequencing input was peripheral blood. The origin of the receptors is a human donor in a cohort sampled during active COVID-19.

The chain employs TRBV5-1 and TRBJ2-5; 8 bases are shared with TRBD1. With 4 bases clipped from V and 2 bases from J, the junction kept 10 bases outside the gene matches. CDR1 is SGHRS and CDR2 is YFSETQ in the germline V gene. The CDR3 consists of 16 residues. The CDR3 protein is CASSRRSRDRQETQYF. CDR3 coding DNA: TGCGCCAGCAGCCGCCGGTCCCGGGACAGGCAAGAGACCCAGTACTTC.

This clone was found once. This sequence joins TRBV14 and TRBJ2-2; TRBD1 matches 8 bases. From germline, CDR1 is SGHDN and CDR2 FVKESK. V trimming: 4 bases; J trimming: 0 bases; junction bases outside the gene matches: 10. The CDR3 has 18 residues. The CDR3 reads CASSPRTGINANTGELFF. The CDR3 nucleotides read TGTGCCAGCAGCCCCAGGACAGGGATAAACGCGAACACCGGGGAGCTGTTTTTT.

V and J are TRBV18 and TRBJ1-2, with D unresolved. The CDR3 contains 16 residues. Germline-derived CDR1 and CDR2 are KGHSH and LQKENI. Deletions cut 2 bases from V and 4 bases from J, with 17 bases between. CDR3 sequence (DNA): TGTGCCAGCTCACCAACCGCGAGCGGACCGGCCTATGGCTACACCTTC. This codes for CASSPTASGPAYGYTF.

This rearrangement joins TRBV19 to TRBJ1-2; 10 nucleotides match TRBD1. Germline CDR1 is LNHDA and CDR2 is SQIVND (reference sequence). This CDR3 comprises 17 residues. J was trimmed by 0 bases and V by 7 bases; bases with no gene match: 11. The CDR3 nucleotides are TGTGCCAGTAACTTCGAGTGGGGACAGGGGCCTAACTATGGCTACACCTTC. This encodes CASNFEWGQGPNYGYTF. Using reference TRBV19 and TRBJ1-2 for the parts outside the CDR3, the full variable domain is DGGITQSPKYLFRKEGQNVTLSCEQNLNHDAMYWYRQDPGQGLRLIYYSQIVNDFQKGDIAEGYSVSREKKESFPLTVTSAQKNPTAFYLCASNFEWGQGPNYGYTFGSGTRLTVV.

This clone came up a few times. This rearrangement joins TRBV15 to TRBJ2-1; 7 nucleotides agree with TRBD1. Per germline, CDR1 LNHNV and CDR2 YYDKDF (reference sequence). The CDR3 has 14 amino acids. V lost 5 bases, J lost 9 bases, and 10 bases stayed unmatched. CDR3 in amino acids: CATSSRTGSSEQFF. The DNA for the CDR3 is TGTGCCACCAGCTCGCGGACAGGCTCCAGTGAGCAGTTCTTC.

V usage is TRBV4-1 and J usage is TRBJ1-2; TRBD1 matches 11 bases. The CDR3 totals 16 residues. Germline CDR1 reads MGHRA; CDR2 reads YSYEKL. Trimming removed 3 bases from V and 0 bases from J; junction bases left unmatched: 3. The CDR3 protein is CASSHWDRGANYGYTF. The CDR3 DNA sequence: TGCGCCAGCAGCCATTGGGACAGGGGGGCTAACTATGGCTACACCTTC.

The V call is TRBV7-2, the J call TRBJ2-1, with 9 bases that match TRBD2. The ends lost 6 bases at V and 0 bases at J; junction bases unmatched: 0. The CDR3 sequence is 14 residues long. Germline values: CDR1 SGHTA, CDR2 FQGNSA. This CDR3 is CASRRGGSYNEQFF. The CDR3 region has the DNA TGTGCCAGCAGGCGGGGGGGCTCCTACAATGAGCAGTTCTTC.

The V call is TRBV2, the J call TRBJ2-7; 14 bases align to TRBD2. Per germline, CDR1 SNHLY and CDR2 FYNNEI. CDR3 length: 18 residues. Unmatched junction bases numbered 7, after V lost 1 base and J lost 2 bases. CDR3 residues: CASSEVGTSGGRAYEQYF. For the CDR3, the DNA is TGTGCCAGCAGTGAAGTCGGGACTAGCGGGGGTCGCGCCTACGAGCAGTACTTC.

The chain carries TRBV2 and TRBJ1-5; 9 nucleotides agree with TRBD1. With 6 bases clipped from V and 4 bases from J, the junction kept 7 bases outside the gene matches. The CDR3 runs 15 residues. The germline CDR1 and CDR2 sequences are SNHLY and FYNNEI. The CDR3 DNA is TGTGCCAGCAGAGCCGGGACAGGGAGTAATCAGCCCCAGCATTTT. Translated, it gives CASRAGTGSNQPQHF.

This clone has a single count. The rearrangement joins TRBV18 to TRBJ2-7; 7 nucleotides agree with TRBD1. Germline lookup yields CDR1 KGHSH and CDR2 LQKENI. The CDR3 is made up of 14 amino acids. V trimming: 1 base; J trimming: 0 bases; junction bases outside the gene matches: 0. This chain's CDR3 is CASSPRDSSYEQYF. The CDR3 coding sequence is TGTGCCAGCTCACCACGGGACAGCTCCTACGAGCAGTACTTC.

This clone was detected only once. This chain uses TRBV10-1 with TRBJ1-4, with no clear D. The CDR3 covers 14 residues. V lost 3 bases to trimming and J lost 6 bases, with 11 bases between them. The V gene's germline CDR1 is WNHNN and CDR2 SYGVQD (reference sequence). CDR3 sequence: CASSDQAKDEKLFF. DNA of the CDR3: TGCGCCAGCAGTGATCAGGCCAAGGATGAAAAACTGTTTTTT.

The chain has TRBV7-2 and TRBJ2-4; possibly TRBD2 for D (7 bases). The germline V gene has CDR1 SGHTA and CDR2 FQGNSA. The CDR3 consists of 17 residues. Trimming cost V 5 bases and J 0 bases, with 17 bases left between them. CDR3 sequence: CASSLLGGLLAKNIQYF. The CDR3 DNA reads TGTGCCAGCAGCCTCCTGGGGGGGCTTCTAGCCAAAAACATTCAGTACTTC.

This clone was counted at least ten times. CDR3 loop: CASTPGTGNTGELFF. The CDR3 coding sequence is TGTGCCAGCACCCCGGGGACAGGGAACACCGGGGAGCTGTTTTTT. This chain links TRBV9 with TRBJ2-2, with 8 bases aligning to TRBD1. CDR3 length equals 15 residues. Germline V lookup: CDR1 SGDLS, CDR2 YYNGEE. With V trimmed by 6 bases and J by 1 base, 5 bases remained unmatched.

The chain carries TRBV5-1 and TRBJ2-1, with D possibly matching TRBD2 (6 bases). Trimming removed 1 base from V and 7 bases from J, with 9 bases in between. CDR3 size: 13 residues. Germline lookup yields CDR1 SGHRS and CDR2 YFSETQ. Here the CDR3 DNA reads TGCGCCAGCAGCTTGACTAGCCTGAATGAGCAGTTCTTC. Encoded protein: CASSLTSLNEQFF.

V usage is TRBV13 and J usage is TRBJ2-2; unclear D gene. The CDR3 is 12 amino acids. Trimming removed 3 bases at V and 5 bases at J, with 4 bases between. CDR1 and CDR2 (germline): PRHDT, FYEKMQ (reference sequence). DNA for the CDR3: TGTGCCAGCAGCTTCCGTACCGGGGAGCTGTTTTTT. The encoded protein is CASSFRTGELFF.

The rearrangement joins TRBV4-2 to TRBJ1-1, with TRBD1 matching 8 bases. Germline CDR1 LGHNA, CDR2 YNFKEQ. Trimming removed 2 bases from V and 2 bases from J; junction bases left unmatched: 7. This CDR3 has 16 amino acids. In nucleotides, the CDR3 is TGTGCCAGCAGCCAACCCACCAGGGGGCGAAACACTGAAGCTTTCTTT. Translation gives CASSQPTRGRNTEAFF.

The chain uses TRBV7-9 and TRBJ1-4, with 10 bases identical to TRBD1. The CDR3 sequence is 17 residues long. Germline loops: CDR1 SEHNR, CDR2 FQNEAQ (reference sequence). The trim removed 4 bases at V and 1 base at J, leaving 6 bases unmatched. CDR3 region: CASSSPGQGITNEKLFF. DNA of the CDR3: TGTGCCAGCAGCTCACCGGGACAGGGGATAACTAATGAAAAACTGTTTTTT.

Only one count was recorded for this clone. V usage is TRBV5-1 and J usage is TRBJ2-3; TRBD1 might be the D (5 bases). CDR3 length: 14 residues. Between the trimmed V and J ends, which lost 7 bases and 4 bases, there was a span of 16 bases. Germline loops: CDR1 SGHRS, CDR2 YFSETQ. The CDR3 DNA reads TGCGCCAGCCAAAAGTCCAGGGAACCAGATACGCAGTATTTT. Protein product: CASQKSREPDTQYF.

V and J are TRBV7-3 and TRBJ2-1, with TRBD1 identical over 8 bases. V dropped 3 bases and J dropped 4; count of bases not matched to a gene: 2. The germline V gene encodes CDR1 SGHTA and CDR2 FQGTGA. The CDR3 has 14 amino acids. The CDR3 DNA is TGTGCCAGCAGCTTTACAGGGGGGTACAATGAGCAGTTCTTC. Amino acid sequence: CASSFTGGYNEQFF.

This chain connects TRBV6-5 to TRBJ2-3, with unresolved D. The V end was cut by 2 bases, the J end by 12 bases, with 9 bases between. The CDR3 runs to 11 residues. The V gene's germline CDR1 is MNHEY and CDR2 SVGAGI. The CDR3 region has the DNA TGTGCCAGCAGTTACGGTCAGGTACAGTATTTT. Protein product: CASSYGQVQYF.

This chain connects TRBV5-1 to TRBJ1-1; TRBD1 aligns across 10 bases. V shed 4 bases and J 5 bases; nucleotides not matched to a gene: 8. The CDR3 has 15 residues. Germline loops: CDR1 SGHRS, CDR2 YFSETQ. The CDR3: CASSDRDRGGTEAFF. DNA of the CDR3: TGCGCCAGCAGCGACCGGGACAGGGGCGGTACTGAAGCTTTCTTT. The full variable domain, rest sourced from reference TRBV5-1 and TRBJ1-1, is KAGVTQTPRYLIKTRGQQVTLSCSPISGHRSVSWYQQTPGQGLQFLFEYFSETQRNKGNFPGRFSGRQFSNSRSEMNVSTLELGDSALYLCASSDRDRGGTEAFFGQGTRLTVV.

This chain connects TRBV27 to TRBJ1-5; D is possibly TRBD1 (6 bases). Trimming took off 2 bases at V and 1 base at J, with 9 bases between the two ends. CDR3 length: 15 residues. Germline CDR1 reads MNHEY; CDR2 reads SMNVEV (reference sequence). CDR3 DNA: TGTGCCAGCAGTTTAAACAGGGTGAGCAATCAGCCCCAGCATTTT. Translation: CASSLNRVSNQPQHF.